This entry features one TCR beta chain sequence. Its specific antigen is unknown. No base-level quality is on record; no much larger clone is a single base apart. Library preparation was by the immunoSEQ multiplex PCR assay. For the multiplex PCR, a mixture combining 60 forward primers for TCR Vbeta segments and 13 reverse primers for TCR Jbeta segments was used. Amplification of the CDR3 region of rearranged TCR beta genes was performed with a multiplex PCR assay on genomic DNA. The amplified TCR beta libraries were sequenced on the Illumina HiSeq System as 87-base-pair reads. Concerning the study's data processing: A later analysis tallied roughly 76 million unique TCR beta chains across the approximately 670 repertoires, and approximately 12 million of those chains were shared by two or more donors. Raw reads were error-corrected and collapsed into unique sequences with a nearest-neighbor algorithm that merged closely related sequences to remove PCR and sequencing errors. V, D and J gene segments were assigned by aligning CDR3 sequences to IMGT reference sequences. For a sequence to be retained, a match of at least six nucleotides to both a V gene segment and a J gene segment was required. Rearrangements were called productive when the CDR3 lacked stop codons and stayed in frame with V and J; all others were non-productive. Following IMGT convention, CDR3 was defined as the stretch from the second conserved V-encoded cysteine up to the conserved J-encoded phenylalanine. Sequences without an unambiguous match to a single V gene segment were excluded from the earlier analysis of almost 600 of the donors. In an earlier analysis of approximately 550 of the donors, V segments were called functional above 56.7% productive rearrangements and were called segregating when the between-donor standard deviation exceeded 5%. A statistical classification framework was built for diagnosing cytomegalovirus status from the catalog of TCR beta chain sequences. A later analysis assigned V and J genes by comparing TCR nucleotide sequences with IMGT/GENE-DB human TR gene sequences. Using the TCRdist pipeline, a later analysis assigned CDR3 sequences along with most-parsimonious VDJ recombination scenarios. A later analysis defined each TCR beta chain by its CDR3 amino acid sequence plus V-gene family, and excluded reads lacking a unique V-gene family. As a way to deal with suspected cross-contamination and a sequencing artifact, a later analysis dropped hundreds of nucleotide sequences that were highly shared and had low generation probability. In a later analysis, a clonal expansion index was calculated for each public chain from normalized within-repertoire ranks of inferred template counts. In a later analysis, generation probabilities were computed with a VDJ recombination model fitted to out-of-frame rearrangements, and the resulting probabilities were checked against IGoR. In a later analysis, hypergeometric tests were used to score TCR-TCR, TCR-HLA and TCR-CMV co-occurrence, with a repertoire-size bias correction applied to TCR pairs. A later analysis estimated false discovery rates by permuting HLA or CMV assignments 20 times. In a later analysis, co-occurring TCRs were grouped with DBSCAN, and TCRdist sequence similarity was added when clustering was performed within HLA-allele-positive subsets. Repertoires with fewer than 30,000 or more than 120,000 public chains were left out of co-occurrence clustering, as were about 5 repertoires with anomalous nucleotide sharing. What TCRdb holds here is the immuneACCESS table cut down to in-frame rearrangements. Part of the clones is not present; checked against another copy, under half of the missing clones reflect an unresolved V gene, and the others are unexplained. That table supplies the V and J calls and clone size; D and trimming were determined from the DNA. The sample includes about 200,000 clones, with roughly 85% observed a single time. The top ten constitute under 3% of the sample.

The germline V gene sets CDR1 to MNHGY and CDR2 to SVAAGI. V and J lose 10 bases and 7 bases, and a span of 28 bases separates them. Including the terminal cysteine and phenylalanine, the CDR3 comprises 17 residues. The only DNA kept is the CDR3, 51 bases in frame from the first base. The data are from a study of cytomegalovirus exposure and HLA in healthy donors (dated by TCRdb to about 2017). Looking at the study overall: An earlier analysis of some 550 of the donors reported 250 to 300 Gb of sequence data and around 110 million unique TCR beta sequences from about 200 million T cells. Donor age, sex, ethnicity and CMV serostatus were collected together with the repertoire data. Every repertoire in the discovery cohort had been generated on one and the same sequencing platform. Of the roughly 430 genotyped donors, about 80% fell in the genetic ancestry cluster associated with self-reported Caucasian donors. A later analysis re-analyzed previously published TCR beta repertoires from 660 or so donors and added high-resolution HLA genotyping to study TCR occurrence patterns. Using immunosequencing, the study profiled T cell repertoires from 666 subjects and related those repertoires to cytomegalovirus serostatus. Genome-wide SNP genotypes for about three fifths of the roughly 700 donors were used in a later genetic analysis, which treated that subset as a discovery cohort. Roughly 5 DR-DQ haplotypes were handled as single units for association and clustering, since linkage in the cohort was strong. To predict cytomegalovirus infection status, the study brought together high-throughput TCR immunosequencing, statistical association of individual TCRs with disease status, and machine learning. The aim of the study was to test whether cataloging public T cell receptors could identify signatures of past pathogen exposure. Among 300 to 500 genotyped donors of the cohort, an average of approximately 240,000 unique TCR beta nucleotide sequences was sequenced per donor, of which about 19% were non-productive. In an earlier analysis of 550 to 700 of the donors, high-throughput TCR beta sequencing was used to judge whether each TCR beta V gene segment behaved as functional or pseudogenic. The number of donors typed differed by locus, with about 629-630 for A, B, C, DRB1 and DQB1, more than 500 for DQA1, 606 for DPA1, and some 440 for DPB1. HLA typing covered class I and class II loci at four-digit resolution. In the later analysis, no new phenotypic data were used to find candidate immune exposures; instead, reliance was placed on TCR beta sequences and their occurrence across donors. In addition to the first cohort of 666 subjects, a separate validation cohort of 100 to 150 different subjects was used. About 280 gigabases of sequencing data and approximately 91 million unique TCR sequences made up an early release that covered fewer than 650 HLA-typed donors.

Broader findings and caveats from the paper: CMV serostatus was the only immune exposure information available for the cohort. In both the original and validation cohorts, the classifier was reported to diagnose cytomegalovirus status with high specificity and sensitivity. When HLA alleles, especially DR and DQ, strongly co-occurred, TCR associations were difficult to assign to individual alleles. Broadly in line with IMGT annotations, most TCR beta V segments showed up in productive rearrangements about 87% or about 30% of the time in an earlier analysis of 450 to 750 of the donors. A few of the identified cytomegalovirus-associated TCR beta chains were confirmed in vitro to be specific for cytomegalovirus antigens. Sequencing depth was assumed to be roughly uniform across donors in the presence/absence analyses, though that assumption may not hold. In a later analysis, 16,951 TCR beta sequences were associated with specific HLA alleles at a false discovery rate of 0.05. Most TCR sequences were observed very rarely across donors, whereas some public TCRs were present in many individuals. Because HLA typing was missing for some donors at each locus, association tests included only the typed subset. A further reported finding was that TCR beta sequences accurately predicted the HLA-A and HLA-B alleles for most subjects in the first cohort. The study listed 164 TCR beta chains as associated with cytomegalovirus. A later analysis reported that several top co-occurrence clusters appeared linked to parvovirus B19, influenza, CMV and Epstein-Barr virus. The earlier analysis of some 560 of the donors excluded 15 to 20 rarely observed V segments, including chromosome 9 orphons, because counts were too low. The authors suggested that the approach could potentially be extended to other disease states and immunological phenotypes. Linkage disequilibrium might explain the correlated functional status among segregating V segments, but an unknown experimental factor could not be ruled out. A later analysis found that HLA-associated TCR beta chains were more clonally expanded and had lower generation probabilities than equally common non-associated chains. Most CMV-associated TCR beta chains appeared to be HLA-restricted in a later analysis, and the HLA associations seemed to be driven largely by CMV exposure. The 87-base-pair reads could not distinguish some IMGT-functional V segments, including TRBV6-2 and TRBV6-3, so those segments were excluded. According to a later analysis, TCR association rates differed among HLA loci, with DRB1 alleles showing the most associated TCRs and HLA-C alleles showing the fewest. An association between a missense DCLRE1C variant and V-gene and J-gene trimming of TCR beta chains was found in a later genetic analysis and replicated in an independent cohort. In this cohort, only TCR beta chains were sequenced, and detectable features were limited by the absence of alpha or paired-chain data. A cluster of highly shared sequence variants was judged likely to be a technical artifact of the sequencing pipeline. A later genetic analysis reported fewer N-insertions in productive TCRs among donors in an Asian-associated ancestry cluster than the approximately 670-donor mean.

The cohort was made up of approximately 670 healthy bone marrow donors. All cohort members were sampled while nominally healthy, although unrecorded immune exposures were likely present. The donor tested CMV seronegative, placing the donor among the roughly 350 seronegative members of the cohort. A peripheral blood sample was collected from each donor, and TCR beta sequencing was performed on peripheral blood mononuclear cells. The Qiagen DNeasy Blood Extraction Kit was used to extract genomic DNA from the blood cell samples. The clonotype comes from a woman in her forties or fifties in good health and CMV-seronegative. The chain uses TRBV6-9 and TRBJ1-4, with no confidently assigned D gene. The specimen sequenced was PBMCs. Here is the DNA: TGTGCCATTCAGGACCCTAGCGGCCTCCATTTAGGTGAAAAACTGTTTTTT. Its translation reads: CAIQDPSGLHLGEKLFF.